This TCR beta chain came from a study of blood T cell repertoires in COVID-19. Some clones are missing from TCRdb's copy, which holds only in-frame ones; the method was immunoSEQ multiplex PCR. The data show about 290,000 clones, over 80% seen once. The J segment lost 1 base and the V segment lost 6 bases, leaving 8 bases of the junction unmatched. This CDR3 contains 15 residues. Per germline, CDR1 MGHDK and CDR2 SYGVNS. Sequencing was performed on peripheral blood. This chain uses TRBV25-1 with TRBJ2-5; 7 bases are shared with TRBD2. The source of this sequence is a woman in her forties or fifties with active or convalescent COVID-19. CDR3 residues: CASSQGGASQETQYF. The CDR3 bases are TGTGCCAGCAGCCAGGGAGGGGCTAGCCAAGAGACCCAGTACTTC. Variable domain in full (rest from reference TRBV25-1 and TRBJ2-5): EADIYQTPRYLVIGTGKKITLECSQTMGHDKMYWYQQDPGMELHLIHYSYGVNSTEKGDLSSESTVSRIRTEHFPLTLESARPSHTSQYLCASSQGGASQETQYFGPGTRLLVL.